Listed below are T cell receptor beta chains from one sample, sequenced in a study of CD8+CD57+ T cells in acquired aplastic anemia. TCRdb independently ran MiXCR on the reads; one entry per CDR3 protein. The profile shows some 120,000 distinct CDR3 sequences, over 45% of them singletons. Sequencing was carried out using sorted CD4+, CD8+, or CD8+CD57+ T cells (not recorded which) from PBMCs. These receptors all stem from a human donor in good health, serving as a control. Both conserved end residues are part of each CDR3. A D gene is named only where the DNA matches it firmly. Some rows mark clone size as missing; the rest say once, few, many or name a class of expanded clone.

TRBD1 TRBJ1-2 once TRBV9 CASSFIQGAGYGYTF TGTGCCAGCAGCTTCATTCAGGGGGCTGGCTATGGCTACACCTTC
. TRBJ1-5 . TRBV4-3 CASSQESGENQPQHF TGCGCCAGCAGCCAAGAATCCGGGGAAAATCAGCCCCAGCATTTT
TRBD1 TRBJ1-1 many TRBV20-1 CSAISGGGNTEAFF TGCAGTGCTATCTCAGGGGGAGGGAACACTGAAGCTTTCTTT
. TRBJ1-2 few TRBV29-1 CSVGGWQDYGYTF TGCAGCGTTGGAGGATGGCAGGACTATGGCTACACCTTC
. TRBJ2-1 . TRBV15 CATSRGGKSYYNEQFF TGTGCCACCAGCAGAGGAGGAAAAAGCTACTACAATGAGCAGTTCTTC
. TRBJ2-3 . TRBV19 CASRRGATGTQYF TGTGCCAGTAGAAGAGGAGCCACAGGTACGCAGTATTTT
. TRBJ1-2 . TRBV29-1 CSVDWGRYGYTF TGCAGCGTTGATTGGGGGCGTTATGGCTACACCTTC
. TRBJ2-3 many TRBV18 CASSPRQGGDTQYF TGTGCCAGCTCACCACGACAGGGAGGAGATACGCAGTATTTT
. TRBJ2-1 . TRBV7-9 CASSRIGNEQFF TGTGCCAGCAGCCGAATAGGGAATGAGCAGTTCTTC
. TRBJ2-6 many TRBV19 CASSIDSAGANVLTF TGTGCCAGTAGTATAGATTCAGCTGGGGCCAACGTCCTGACTTTC
TRBD1 TRBJ2-7 many TRBV7-2 CASSFRMGQGYEQYF TGTGCCAGCAGCTTCCGGATGGGACAGGGGTACGAGCAGTACTTC
TRBD1 TRBJ2-7 . TRBV7-8 CASSSVDQGAYEQYF TGTGCCAGCAGCTCAGTAGACCAGGGGGCCTACGAGCAGTACTTC
. TRBJ1-5 many TRBV7-2 CASSSNSNQPQHF TGTGCCAGCAGCTCCAATAGCAATCAGCCCCAGCATTTT
. TRBJ1-2 . TRBV2 CASSGQYGYTF TGTGCCAGCAGTGGACAGTATGGCTACACCTTC
. TRBJ2-3 . TRBV7-7 CASSAAPTDTQYF TGTGCTAGCTCCGCGGCCCCCACAGATACGCAGTATTTT
. TRBJ2-5 many TRBV7-2 CASTRRGGQETQYF TGTGCCAGCACCAGACGAGGCGGACAAGAGACCCAGTACTTC
TRBD1 TRBJ2-2 . TRBV10-2 CASDGQGSTGELFF TGCGCCAGCGATGGACAGGGCAGCACCGGGGAGCTGTTTTTT